Shown below are 7 T cell receptor beta chains from a single sample sequenced in a study of multiple sclerosis patients with progressive multifocal leukoencephalopathy (dated by TCRdb to about 2019). Explained via the paper, the time point label denotes: around eleven months of natalizumab therapy. In light of the paper, this sample's treatment or condition label describes: on natalizumab therapy at sampling. Library method: the immunoSEQ multiplex PCR assay. TCRdb carries this immuneACCESS record with in-frame sequences only. Its versions omit some clonotypes, under half of them owing to an unresolved V gene in the studies checked, with the rest unexplained. The sample contains 20,000 to 30,000 clones, around 93% of them found a single time. Approximately 2.3% of the sample is taken by the ten largest. The sample was PBMCs, taken from a patient treated with natalizumab. The receptors come from a man in his thirties or forties with multiple sclerosis.

Concerning this clone: Other DNA sequences of this sample code for an identical CDR3. The genes are TRBV9 and TRBJ1-2; 7 nucleotides align to TRBD1. This CDR3 contains 13 residues. Germline assignment: CDR1 SGDLS and CDR2 YYNGEE. V lost 0 bases, J lost 7 bases, and 3 bases stayed unmatched. Written as DNA, the CDR3 is TGTGCCAGCAGCGTAGAGGGGGCGGGTGGCTACACCTTC. It is translated as CASSVEGAGGYTF. Based on the CDR3 plus reference TRBV9 and TRBJ1-2, the full variable domain is DSGVTQTPKHLITATGQRVTLRCSPRSGDLSVYWYQQSLDQGLQFLIQYYNGEERAKGNILERFSAQQFPDLHSELNLSSLELGDSALYFCASSVEGAGGYTFGSGTRLTVV.

The table lists this clone with a count of one. The CDR3 DNA sequence: TGTGCCAGCAGCTTGGTCCAGGAGCAGTTCTTC. Translation: CASSLVQEQFF. The V gene is TRBV5-6, the J gene TRBJ2-1; D not resolved. Trimming left V 0 bases short and J 10 bases short, with 5 bases between. Germline V gene data show CDR1 as SGHDT and CDR2 as YYEEEE. This CDR3 has 11 amino acids.

The rearrangement uses TRBV5-6 and TRBJ2-5; 13 positions agree with TRBD2. The assigned J gene may be wrong: the sequence end matches TRBJ2-7 better. The CDR3 loop spans 15 amino acids. Germline CDR1 and CDR2: SGHDT and YYEEEE. The CDR3 DNA reads as TGTGCCAGCAGCTCGGGACTAGCGGGACCTTACGAGCAGTACTTC. Translation gives CASSSGLAGPYEQYF.

V usage is TRBV19 and J usage is TRBJ1-2; D gene uncertain. V shed 5 bases and J shed 3 bases, with 13 bases lying between them. The CDR3 is 14 amino acids. Germline values: CDR1 LNHDA, CDR2 SQIVND (reference sequence). The DNA of the CDR3 is TGTGCCAGTAGTGGACGGACGGGTTACTATGGCTACACCTTC. Its translation: CASSGRTGYYGYTF.

V is TRBV5-4 and J is TRBJ2-2; D is ambiguous. With 4 bases removed from V and 4 bases from J, the gap between germline ends came to 8 bases. Germline V gene data show CDR1 as SGHNT and CDR2 as YYREEE (reference sequence). CDR3 length equals 13 residues. CDR3 bases: TGTGCCAGCAGCCCGTACAGCACCGGGGAGCTGTTTTTT. Amino acids: CASSPYSTGELFF.

J is TRBJ2-2 and V is TRBV27; D may correspond to TRBD1 or TRBD2 (5 bases each). Per germline, CDR1 MNHEY and CDR2 SMNVEV (reference sequence). V was cut by 2 bases and J by 6 bases, with 10 bases left in between. This CDR3 is built from 14 residues. The CDR3 bases are TGTGCCAGCAGTTTAATTTTGGGGGCCGGGGAGCTGTTTTTT. Its protein product is CASSLILGAGELFF.

The V and J genes are TRBV19 and TRBJ2-1, with 8 bases lining up with TRBD2. CDR3 size: 16 residues. With V trimmed by 3 bases and J by 4 bases, 8 bases remained unmatched. Looked up from germline, CDR1 is LNHDA and CDR2 is SQIVND (reference sequence). DNA of the CDR3: TGTGCCAGTAGTATGGGGTCGGCGGGAGGTTACAATGAGCAGTTCTTC. This codes for CASSMGSAGGYNEQFF.